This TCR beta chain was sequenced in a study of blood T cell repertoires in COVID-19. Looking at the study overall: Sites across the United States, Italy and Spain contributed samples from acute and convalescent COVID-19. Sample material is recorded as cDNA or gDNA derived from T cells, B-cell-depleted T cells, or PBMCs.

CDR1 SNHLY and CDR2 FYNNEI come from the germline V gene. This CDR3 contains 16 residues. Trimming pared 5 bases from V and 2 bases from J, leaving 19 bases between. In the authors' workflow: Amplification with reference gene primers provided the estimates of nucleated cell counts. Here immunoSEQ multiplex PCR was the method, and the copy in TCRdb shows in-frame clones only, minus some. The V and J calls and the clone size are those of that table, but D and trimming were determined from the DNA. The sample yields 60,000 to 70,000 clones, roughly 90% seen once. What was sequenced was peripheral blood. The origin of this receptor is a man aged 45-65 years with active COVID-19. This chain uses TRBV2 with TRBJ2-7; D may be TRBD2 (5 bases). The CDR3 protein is CASSKVTGISPYEQYF. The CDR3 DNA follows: TGTGCCAGCAGTAAAGTCACCGGGATTTCTCCCTACGAGCAGTACTTC.